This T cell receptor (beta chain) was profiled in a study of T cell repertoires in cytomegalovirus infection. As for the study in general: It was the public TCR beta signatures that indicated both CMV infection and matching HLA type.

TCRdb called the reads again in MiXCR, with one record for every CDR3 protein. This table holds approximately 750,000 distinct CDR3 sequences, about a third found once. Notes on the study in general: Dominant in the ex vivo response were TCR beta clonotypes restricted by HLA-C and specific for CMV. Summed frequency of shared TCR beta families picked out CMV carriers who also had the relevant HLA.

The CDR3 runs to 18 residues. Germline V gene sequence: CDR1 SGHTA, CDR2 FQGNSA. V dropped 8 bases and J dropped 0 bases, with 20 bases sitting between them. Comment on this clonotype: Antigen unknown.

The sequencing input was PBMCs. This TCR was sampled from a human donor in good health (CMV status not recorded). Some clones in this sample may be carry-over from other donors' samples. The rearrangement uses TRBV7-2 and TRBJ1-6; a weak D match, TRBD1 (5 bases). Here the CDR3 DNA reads TGTGCCAGCTGCCACAGGCGGACGGGCTCCTCCTATAATTCACCCCTCCACTTT. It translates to CASCHRRTGSSYNSPLHF.